A selection of T cell receptor beta chains follows, all from one sample in a study of shared clonotypes between healthy human individuals. Repertoires were generated with immunoSEQ multiplex PCR, while TCRdb's copy carries only in-frame clones and drops some. The sample records approximately 340,000 clones, over 70% being singletons. The source material was memory CD4+ T cells sorted from blood. The receptors were gathered from a man younger than 45 in good health. Each CDR3 is given with its conserved first and last residue. Each record gives: clone size, V gene, D gene, J gene, CDR3 protein, CDR3 DNA. D genes are given only for firm matches. Not all rows give a size; the values are once, few, many and, for expanded clones, a class.

abundance: few
v_gene: TRBV6-4
d_gene: TRBD2
j_gene: TRBJ2-1
CDR3aa: CASSPQTSGRAGEQFF
CDR3nt: TGTGCCAGCAGTCCCCAGACTAGCGGGAGGGCCGGTGAGCAGTTCTTC

abundance: -
v_gene: TRBV28
d_gene: -
j_gene: TRBJ2-7
CDR3aa: CASSGAYEQYF
CDR3nt: TGTGCCAGCTCGGGGGCGTACGAGCAGTACTTC

abundance: -
v_gene: TRBV5-1
d_gene: -
j_gene: TRBJ2-1
CDR3aa: CASSGSSIDSGEQFF
CDR3nt: TGCGCCAGCAGCGGGTCTAGTATCGACTCTGGTGAGCAGTTCTTC

abundance: few
v_gene: TRBV5-4
d_gene: TRBD2
j_gene: TRBJ2-3
CDR3aa: CASSVPGLASPRNTDTQYF
CDR3nt: TGTGCCAGCAGTGTACCGGGACTAGCGTCACCGAGGAACACAGATACGCAGTATTTT

abundance: -
v_gene: TRBV23-1
d_gene: -
j_gene: TRBJ1-5
CDR3aa: CASSQSTPQGRCPFQPQHF
CDR3nt: TGCGCCAGCAGTCAATCGACCCCCCAGGGGCGGTGCCCTTTCCAGCCCCAGCATTTT

abundance: -
v_gene: TRBV6-5
d_gene: -
j_gene: TRBJ2-3
CDR3aa: CASSIRGLTDTQYF
CDR3nt: TGTGCCTCCAGCATACGGGGACTCACAGATACGCAGTATTTT

abundance: -
v_gene: TRBV6-6
d_gene: -
j_gene: TRBJ2-1
CDR3aa: CASMPEGRIDEQFF
CDR3nt: TGTGCCAGCATGCCGGAGGGCCGGATCGATGAGCAGTTCTTC

abundance: -
v_gene: TRBV5-6
d_gene: -
j_gene: TRBJ1-1
CDR3aa: CASSLGTEAFF
CDR3nt: TGTGCCAGCAGCTTGGGGACTGAAGCTTTCTTT

abundance: -
v_gene: TRBV6-5
d_gene: -
j_gene: TRBJ1-4
CDR3aa: CASSYKGKLFF
CDR3nt: TGTGCCAGCAGTTACAAGGGAAAACTGTTTTTT

abundance: -
v_gene: TRBV28
d_gene: -
j_gene: TRBJ2-2
CDR3aa: CASSPNIRASGELFF
CDR3nt: TGTGCCAGCAGCCCAAATATACGGGCCTCCGGGGAGCTGTTTTTT

abundance: -
v_gene: TRBV5-1
d_gene: -
j_gene: TRBJ1-4
CDR3aa: CASSLGQALDEKLFF
CDR3nt: TGCGCCAGCAGCTTGGGACAGGCCCTAGATGAAAAACTGTTTTTT

abundance: -
v_gene: TRBV5-4
d_gene: -
j_gene: TRBJ2-7
CDR3aa: CASSLGASGTAYEQYF
CDR3nt: TGTGCCAGCAGCTTGGGGGCGAGCGGGACAGCCTACGAGCAGTACTTC

abundance: -
v_gene: TRBV19
d_gene: -
j_gene: TRBJ2-1
CDR3aa: CASSINTGSDEQFF
CDR3nt: TGTGCCAGTAGTATAAATACAGGGTCCGATGAGCAGTTCTTC

abundance: -
v_gene: TRBV9
d_gene: TRBD1
j_gene: TRBJ2-1
CDR3aa: CASSVDPTGVEQFF
CDR3nt: TGTGCCAGCAGCGTAGACCCTACAGGGGTTGAGCAGTTCTTC

abundance: -
v_gene: TRBV11-2
d_gene: -
j_gene: TRBJ2-1
CDR3aa: CASSHPPAKEQFF
CDR3nt: TGTGCCAGCAGTCACCCCCCGGCCAAAGAGCAGTTCTTC

abundance: -
v_gene: TRBV5-5
d_gene: -
j_gene: TRBJ1-4
CDR3aa: CASSAKSTGEKLFF
CDR3nt: TGTGCCAGCAGCGCTAAGTCAACAGGGGAAAAACTGTTTTTT

abundance: -
v_gene: TRBV18
d_gene: TRBD1
j_gene: TRBJ1-2
CDR3aa: CASSSGQGARFGYGYTF
CDR3nt: TGTGCCAGCTCATCGGGACAGGGGGCTCGGTTTGGCTATGGCTACACCTTC

abundance: few
v_gene: TRBV30
d_gene: -
j_gene: TRBJ1-2
CDR3aa: CACHKGNYGYTF
CDR3nt: TGTGCCTGCCATAAGGGGAACTATGGCTACACCTTC

abundance: -
v_gene: TRBV15
d_gene: -
j_gene: TRBJ2-2
CDR3aa: CATSRDRRQGSTGELFF
CDR3nt: TGTGCCACCAGCAGAGATCGTCGGCAGGGGAGCACCGGGGAGCTGTTTTTT

abundance: -
v_gene: TRBV28
d_gene: -
j_gene: TRBJ1-2
CDR3aa: CASSPRQSRVFYGYTF
CDR3nt: TGTGCCAGCAGTCCTCGACAGTCAAGGGTGTTCTATGGCTACACCTTC

abundance: -
v_gene: TRBV7-3
d_gene: -
j_gene: TRBJ1-2
CDR3aa: CASSRDGGLDYGYTF
CDR3nt: TGTGCCAGCAGCCGTGATGGGGGTCTAGACTATGGCTACACCTTC

abundance: -
v_gene: TRBV28
d_gene: TRBD1
j_gene: TRBJ1-5
CDR3aa: CASSLPPGGRQPQHF
CDR3nt: TGTGCCAGCAGTTTGCCCCCAGGGGGCAGACAGCCCCAGCATTTT

abundance: -
v_gene: TRBV19
d_gene: -
j_gene: TRBJ2-7
CDR3aa: CASEYPSLGGITYEQYF
CDR3nt: TGTGCCAGTGAATACCCGTCCCTAGGAGGGATTACCTACGAGCAGTACTTC

abundance: -
v_gene: TRBV7-2
d_gene: -
j_gene: TRBJ2-7
CDR3aa: CASSLGGLPYEQYF
CDR3nt: TGTGCCAGCAGCTTAGGGGGACTCCCCTACGAGCAGTACTTC

abundance: -
v_gene: TRBV18
d_gene: TRBD2
j_gene: TRBJ2-3
CDR3aa: CASSPYRRLAGADTQYF
CDR3nt: TGTGCCAGCTCACCTTACCGCAGACTAGCCGGGGCAGATACGCAGTATTTT

abundance: few
v_gene: TRBV2
d_gene: -
j_gene: TRBJ2-3
CDR3aa: CASSTRRTDTQYF
CDR3nt: TGTGCCTCGAGTACTAGGCGCACAGATACGCAGTATTTT

abundance: -
v_gene: TRBV20-1
d_gene: -
j_gene: TRBJ1-1
CDR3aa: CRRDQRTEAFF
CDR3nt: TGCAGACGGGACCAACGCACTGAAGCTTTCTTT

abundance: -
v_gene: TRBV18
d_gene: -
j_gene: TRBJ1-1
CDR3aa: CASSPPGRGSEAFF
CDR3nt: TGTGCCAGCTCACCCCCCGGTCGGGGCAGTGAAGCTTTCTTT

abundance: -
v_gene: TRBV7-2
d_gene: -
j_gene: TRBJ2-5
CDR3aa: CASSLVTDNQETQYF
CDR3nt: TGTGCCAGCAGCTTGGTCACAGACAACCAAGAGACCCAGTACTTC

abundance: -
v_gene: TRBV6-1
d_gene: -
j_gene: TRBJ1-3
CDR3aa: CASKGPTRIYF
CDR3nt: TGTGCCAGCAAGGGACCGACTCGGATATATTTT

abundance: few
v_gene: TRBV5-6
d_gene: TRBD1
j_gene: TRBJ2-7
CDR3aa: CASRPFGDRAGSYEQYF
CDR3nt: TGTGCCAGCAGACCATTCGGCGACAGGGCAGGCTCCTACGAGCAGTACTTC

abundance: once
v_gene: TRBV6-6
d_gene: -
j_gene: TRBJ2-7
CDR3aa: CASSRGPYEQYF
CDR3nt: TGTGCCAGCTCTAGGGGTCCCTACGAGCAGTACTTC

abundance: few
v_gene: TRBV6-5
d_gene: TRBD1
j_gene: TRBJ2-1
CDR3aa: CASRKPQGDEQFF
CDR3nt: TGTGCCAGCAGAAAACCGCAGGGGGATGAGCAGTTCTTC

abundance: -
v_gene: TRBV5-6
d_gene: TRBD1
j_gene: TRBJ2-7
CDR3aa: CASSSTGDYEQYF
CDR3nt: TGTGCCAGCAGTTCCACAGGGGACTACGAGCAGTACTTC

abundance: -
v_gene: TRBV7-2
d_gene: -
j_gene: TRBJ2-7
CDR3aa: CASSLGTWSYEQYF
CDR3nt: TGTGCCAGCAGCCTGGGCACTTGGTCCTACGAGCAGTACTTC